Listed below are T cell receptor beta chains from one sample, sequenced in a study of blood T cell repertoires in COVID-19. The repertoire was sequenced with immunoSEQ multiplex PCR; TCRdb's copy has only in-frame clones and lacks some. This table has about 170,000 clones, roughly 83% appearing once. The source material was peripheral blood. The receptors shown here come from a man between 18 and 29 years old with active or convalescent COVID-19. The CDR3 runs from the conserved cysteine through the conserved F or W. The D gene is left open where the match is weak. Part of the rows lack a size; the others show once, few, many or a class for expanded clones.

TRBJ1-1 | - | - | TRBV7-8 | TGTGCCAGCAGCTCCAGAGCGTTAGCCCTTGAAGCTTTCTTT | CASSSRALALEAFF
TRBJ1-6 | - | TRBD1 | TRBV4-1 | TGCGCCAGCAGCTCTCGCCTTGGGACAGGTCCCTCACCCCTCCACTTT | CASSSRLGTGPSPLHF
TRBJ1-5 | - | - | TRBV19 | TGTGCCAGTAGTATAAGGGGAGGGGGGAACCAGCCCCAGCATTTT | CASSIRGGGNQPQHF
TRBJ2-7 | - | - | TRBV6-5 | TGTGCCAGCAGTTACCGAGGAGGCTCCTACGAGCAGTACTTC | CASSYRGGSYEQYF
TRBJ1-5 | - | - | TRBV7-2 | TGTGCCAGCAGCTTAGGACAGACTTCGCAGCCCCAGCATTTT | CASSLGQTSQPQHF
TRBJ2-7 | - | TRBD1 | TRBV7-9 | TGTGCCAGCAGCTCCTCCAGGGGGATCTACCTCCGAAAAGGGTACGAGCAGTACTTC | CASSSSRGIYLRKGYEQYF
TRBJ2-7 | - | - | TRBV28 | TGTGCCAGCGTGTTAAACTACGAGCAGTACTTC | CASVLNYEQYF
TRBJ2-1 | once | TRBD1 | TRBV3-1/TRBV3-2 | TGTGCCAGCAGCCGCCAGGGGGCTTTGGTTTTCAATGAGCAGTTCTTC | CASSRQGALVFNEQFF
TRBJ1-6 | - | TRBD1 | TRBV5-5 | TGTGCCAGCAGCTGGATCAGACAGGGAAATGGTTCACCCCTCCACTTT | CASSWIRQGNGSPLHF
TRBJ1-6 | - | - | TRBV18 | TGTGCCAGCTCCACAGATTTCTCCTATAATTCACCCCTCCACTTT | CASSTDFSYNSPLHF
TRBJ2-1 | few | - | TRBV3-1/TRBV3-2 | TGTGCCAGCAGCCCTGTTCGAGGTGCCAATGAGCAGTTCTTC | CASSPVRGANEQFF
TRBJ1-1 | few | - | TRBV29-1 | TGCAGCGTTGTTCAGGGAGGGAACACTGAAGCTTTCTTT | CSVVQGGNTEAFF
TRBJ2-7 | few | - | TRBV6-6 | TGTGCCAGCAGGGTCGACAGGCGCTACGAGCAGTACTTC | CASRVDRRYEQYF
TRBJ2-1 | - | - | TRBV7-2 | TGTGCCAGCAGCCCCTTCGGTCTAATCTCCTACAATGAGCAGTTCTTC | CASSPFGLISYNEQFF
TRBJ2-7 | once | TRBD2 | TRBV9 | TGTGCCAGCAGCGTACATAGTAGCGGGTACGAGCAGTACTTC | CASSVHSSGYEQYF
TRBJ2-3 | - | TRBD2 | TRBV10-3 | TGTGCCATCAGTACGGCACTAGCGGGGACAGATACGCAGTATTTT | CAISTALAGTDTQYF
TRBJ2-5 | - | - | TRBV7-2 | TGTGCCAGCAGCTTAGTTCGGGGGATCAGAGAGACCCAGTACTTC | CASSLVRGIRETQYF
TRBJ1-3 | once | TRBD1 | TRBV12-5 | TGTGCTAGTGGTTTGGTACTTCTTTCACAGGGGCCTTTGTCCGGAAACACCATATATTTT | CASGLVLLSQGPLSGNTIYF
TRBJ1-5 | - | TRBD1 | TRBV10-3 | TGTGCCATCAGGGAGGGACAGGGGCTCGGACAGCCCCAGCATTTT | CAIREGQGLGQPQHF
TRBJ1-5 | - | TRBD1 | TRBV19 | TGTGCCAGCACCAGACCCGCCGGGACAGGGAATCAGCCCCAGCATTTT | CASTRPAGTGNQPQHF
TRBJ2-5 | - | - | TRBV5-1 | TGCGCCAGCAGCACTAACAGGGGGGGAAAAGAGACCCAGTACTTC | CASSTNRGGKETQYF
TRBJ1-2 | - | - | TRBV27 | TGTGCCAGCAATCGACAGGCCTATGGCTACACCTTC | CASNRQAYGYTF
TRBJ2-3 | - | TRBD2 | TRBV11-2 | TGTGCCAGCAGCCCGCAGACTAGCATCCAGTCTACGCAGTATTTT | CASSPQTSIQSTQYF
TRBJ2-1 | - | TRBD1 | TRBV4-3 | TGCGCCAGCAGTCGGATACCGGGACAGGGGGGGGAGCAGTTCTTC | CASSRIPGQGGEQFF
TRBJ2-1 | - | TRBD2 | TRBV5-5 | TGTGCCAGCAGCTGGGTGCGACTAGCGGTCTACAATGAGCAGTTCTTC | CASSWVRLAVYNEQFF
TRBJ2-1 | - | - | TRBV5-1 | TGCGCCAGCAGCCCTGGGGGGATGGAGAGGCGCAATGAGCAGTTCTTC | CASSPGGMERRNEQFF
TRBJ2-7 | - | - | TRBV6-5 | TGTGCCAGCAGTTTTGAACAGGGAAGCTCCTACGAGCAGTACTTC | CASSFEQGSSYEQYF
TRBJ1-2 | - | - | TRBV19 | TGTGCCAATCGAAAAGGGGGGGGGCCTCGCTATGGCTACACCTTC | CANRKGGGPRYGYTF
TRBJ1-1 | - | - | TRBV7-2 | TGTGCCAGCAGCTTAGAGGGGAAGAGCAGCACTGAAGCTTTCTTT | CASSLEGKSSTEAFF
TRBJ1-4 | - | - | TRBV14 | TGTGCCAGCAGCCAAGGAGGGTCATGGGATGAAAAACTGTTTTTT | CASSQGGSWDEKLFF
TRBJ2-3 | - | - | TRBV7-2 | TGTGCCAGCAGCTTATCATCAGGGGATACGCAGTATTTT | CASSLSSGDTQYF
TRBJ2-1 | - | - | TRBV27 | TGTGCCATCCACGGGGTAAATGAGCAGTTCTTC | CAIHGVNEQFF
TRBJ2-2 | - | - | TRBV29-1 | TGCAGCGTGGACTCGGTGGAGGGGGCGATCGGGGAGCTGTTTTTT | CSVDSVEGAIGELFF
TRBJ2-5 | - | - | TRBV28 | TGTGCCAGCAGTTTATGGGGCAGGGTGGAGACCCAGTACTTC | CASSLWGRVETQYF
TRBJ1-4 | few | - | TRBV18 | TGTGCCAGCTCACCTTTCTACGGACAGCGCGGGCTGTTTTTT | CASSPFYGQRGLFF
TRBJ1-5 | - | - | TRBV19 | TGTGCCAGTAGTATCAGGGCCCGACATCACTATAGCAATCAGCCCCAGCATTTT | CASSIRARHHYSNQPQHF
TRBJ2-1 | - | - | TRBV7-3 | TGTGCCAGCAGCCCTACCCCGGACATTAGCTCCTACAATGAGCAGTTCTTC | CASSPTPDISSYNEQFF
TRBJ1-2 | - | - | TRBV5-6 | TGTGCCAGCAGCTTGGCACAGAACTATGGCTACACCTTC | CASSLAQNYGYTF
TRBJ2-5 | - | TRBD2 | TRBV18 | TGTGCCAGCTCACTGCTAGCGGGGGTAGAGACCCAGTACTTC | CASSLLAGVETQYF
TRBJ2-7 | - | TRBD2 | TRBV12-3/TRBV12-4 | TGTGCCAGCAGCACTAGCGGGAAGTACGAGCAGTACTTC | CASSTSGKYEQYF
TRBJ2-3 | - | - | TRBV2 | TGTGCCAGCAAGCAGGGGAGCACAGATACGCAGTATTTT | CASKQGSTDTQYF
TRBJ1-2 | - | TRBD1 | TRBV24-1 | TGTGCCACCAGTGATTCAGACAGGGGCTATGGCTACACCTTC | CATSDSDRGYGYTF
TRBJ2-2 | - | TRBD1 | TRBV5-4 | TGTGCCAGCAGTTACGGGACAGGGGGGGCCGGGGAGCTGTTTTTT | CASSYGTGGAGELFF
TRBJ2-7 | - | TRBD2 | TRBV7-2 | TGTGCCAGCAGCTTAGTCGCTAGCGCGGGAGCCCCCGAGCAGTACTTC | CASSLVASAGAPEQYF
TRBJ2-6 | few | TRBD1 | TRBV12-5 | TGTGCTAGTGGGGGACAGGGGGTCCCGGGTGGGGCCAACGTCCTGACTTTC | CASGGQGVPGGANVLTF
TRBJ2-2 | - | TRBD1 | TRBV28 | TGTGCCAGCACTCAGGGGGTCACCGGGGAGCTGTTTTTT | CASTQGVTGELFF
TRBJ2-7 | - | TRBD1 | TRBV5-6 | TGTGCCAGCAGCCAAAGGGGGCCCCCGGGGGAGCAGTACTTC | CASSQRGPPGEQYF
TRBJ2-5 | - | TRBD2 | TRBV5-6 | TGTGCCAGCAGCTTTACTAGCGGGGGGCAAGAGACCCAGTACTTC | CASSFTSGGQETQYF
TRBJ1-1 | - | TRBD1 | TRBV18 | TGTGCCAGCTCAACAGGACAGGTCAACACTGAAGCTTTCTTT | CASSTGQVNTEAFF
TRBJ2-6 | once | - | TRBV19 | TGTGCCAGTAAGGACACCGGAGCTGGGGCCAACGTCCTGACTTTC | CASKDTGAGANVLTF
TRBJ2-7 | - | TRBD2 | TRBV18 | TGTGCCAGCTCACCACTTCGGAGCGGGGACGAGCAGTACTTC | CASSPLRSGDEQYF
TRBJ1-5 | - | - | TRBV4-1 | TGCGCCAGCAGCCAAGATCGCGGGGGTCGAGGCAATCAGCCCCAGCATTTT | CASSQDRGGRGNQPQHF
TRBJ2-7 | - | TRBD1 | TRBV4-1 | TGCGCCAGCAGCTTCGGGACAGGGGGTCCCTACGAGCAGTACTTC | CASSFGTGGPYEQYF
TRBJ2-3 | - | - | TRBV6-5 | TGTGCCAGCAGCCTCAGGGGAAGCACAGATACGCAGTATTTT | CASSLRGSTDTQYF
TRBJ1-5 | - | TRBD1 | TRBV10-3 | TGTGCCATCAGTGAGTCGGGACAGAGCAATCAGCCCCAGCATTTT | CAISESGQSNQPQHF